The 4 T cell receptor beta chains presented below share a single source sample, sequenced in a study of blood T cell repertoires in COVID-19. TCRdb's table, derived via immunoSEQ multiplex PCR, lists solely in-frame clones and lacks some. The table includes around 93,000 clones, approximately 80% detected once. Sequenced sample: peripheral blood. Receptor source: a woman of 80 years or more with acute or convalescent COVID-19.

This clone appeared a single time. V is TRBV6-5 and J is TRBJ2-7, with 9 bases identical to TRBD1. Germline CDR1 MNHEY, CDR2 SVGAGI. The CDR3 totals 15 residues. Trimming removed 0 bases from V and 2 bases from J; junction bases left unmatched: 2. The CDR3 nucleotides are TGTGCCAGCAGTTACTCGGGACAGGGAACCTACGAGCAGTACTTC. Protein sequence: CASSYSGQGTYEQYF.

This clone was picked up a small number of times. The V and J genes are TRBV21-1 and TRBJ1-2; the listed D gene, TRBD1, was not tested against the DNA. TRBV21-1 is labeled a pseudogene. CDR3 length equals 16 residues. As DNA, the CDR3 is TGTGCCAGCAGCGCCAGGACAGGGAGGGAGGTGTATGGCTACACCTTC. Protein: CASSARTGREVYGYTF.

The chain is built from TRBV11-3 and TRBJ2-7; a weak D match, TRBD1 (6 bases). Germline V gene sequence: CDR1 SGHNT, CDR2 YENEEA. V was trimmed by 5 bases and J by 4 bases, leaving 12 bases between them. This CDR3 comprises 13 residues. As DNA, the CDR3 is TGTGCCAGCAGCACATCACAGGGTTACGAGCAGTACTTC. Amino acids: CASSTSQGYEQYF.

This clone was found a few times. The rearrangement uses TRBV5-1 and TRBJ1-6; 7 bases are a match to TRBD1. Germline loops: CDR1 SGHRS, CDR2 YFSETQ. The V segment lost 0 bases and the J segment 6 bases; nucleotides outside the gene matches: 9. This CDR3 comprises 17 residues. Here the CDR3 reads CASSLALPGQTNSPLHF. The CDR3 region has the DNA TGCGCCAGCAGCTTGGCACTCCCGGGACAGACTAATTCACCCCTCCACTTT.